What follows describes a single TCR beta chain. Antigen specificity is unknown. Trimming removed 1 base from V and 2 bases from J, with 6 bases in between. Germline V gene sequence: CDR1 LGHNT, CDR2 FRNRAP. The CDR3 extends over 15 amino acids. The PCR ran on 60 Vbeta and 13 Jbeta primers. Using immunoSEQ multiplex PCR, the repertoire was profiled, and TCRdb retains in-frame clones only, with some absent. The table shows about 94,000 clones, with nearly 80% occurring only once. The sample comes from a study of cytomegalovirus exposure and HLA in healthy donors. Overall study findings and caveats: Compared with the approximately 680-donor mean, an Asian-associated ancestry cluster reportedly had fewer N-insertions, according to a later analysis. Some public TCRs appeared in many individuals, while most sequences were rare.

The chain uses TRBV12-5 and TRBJ1-6; unclear D gene. The source is a middle-aged woman in good health and CMV-seronegative. Sequences were obtained from PBMCs. The CDR3, as DNA: TGTGCTAGTGGTTTGGACTTCCCCTATAATTCACCCCTCCACTTT. Translating gives CASGLDFPYNSPLHF. Supplemented by reference TRBV12-5 and TRBJ1-6, the full variable domain reads DARVTQTPRHKVTEMGQEVTMRCQPILGHNTVFWYRQTMMQGLELLAYFRNRAPLDDSGMPKDRFSAEMPDATLATLKIQPSEPRDSAVYFCASGLDFPYNSPLHFGNGTRLTVT.